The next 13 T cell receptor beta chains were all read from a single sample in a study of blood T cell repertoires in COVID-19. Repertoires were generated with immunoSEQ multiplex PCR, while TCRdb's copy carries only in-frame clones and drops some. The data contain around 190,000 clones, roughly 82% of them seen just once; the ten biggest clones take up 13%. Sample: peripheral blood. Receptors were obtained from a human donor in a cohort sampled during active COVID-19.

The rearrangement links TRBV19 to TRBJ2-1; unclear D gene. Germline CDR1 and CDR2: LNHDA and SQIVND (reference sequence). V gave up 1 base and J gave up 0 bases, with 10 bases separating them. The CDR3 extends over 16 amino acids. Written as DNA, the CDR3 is TGTGCCAGTAGTATAGTGCAGTTCAGCTCCTACAATGAGCAGTTCTTC. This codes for CASSIVQFSSYNEQFF.

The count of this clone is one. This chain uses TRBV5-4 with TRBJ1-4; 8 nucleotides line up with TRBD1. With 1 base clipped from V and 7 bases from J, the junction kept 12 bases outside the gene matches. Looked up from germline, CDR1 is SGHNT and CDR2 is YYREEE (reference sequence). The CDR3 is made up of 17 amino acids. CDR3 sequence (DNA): TGTGCCAGCAGCTTGAGCCGTGAGGACAGGGCCTTTGAAAAACTGTTTTTT. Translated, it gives CASSLSREDRAFEKLFF.

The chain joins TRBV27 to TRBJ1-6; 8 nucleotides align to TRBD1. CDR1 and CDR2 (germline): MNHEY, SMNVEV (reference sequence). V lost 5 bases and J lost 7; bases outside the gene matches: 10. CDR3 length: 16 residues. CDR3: CASSLGQGLFNSPLHF. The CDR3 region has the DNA TGTGCCAGCAGTCTTGGACAGGGTCTTTTCAATTCACCCCTCCACTTT.

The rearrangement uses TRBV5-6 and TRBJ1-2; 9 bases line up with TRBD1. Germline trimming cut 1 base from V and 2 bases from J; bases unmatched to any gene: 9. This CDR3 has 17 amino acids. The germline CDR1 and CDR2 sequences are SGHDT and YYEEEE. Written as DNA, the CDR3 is TGTGCCAGCAGCTTGACTCCTACAGGGGGCATCAACTATGGCTACACCTTC. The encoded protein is CASSLTPTGGINYGYTF.

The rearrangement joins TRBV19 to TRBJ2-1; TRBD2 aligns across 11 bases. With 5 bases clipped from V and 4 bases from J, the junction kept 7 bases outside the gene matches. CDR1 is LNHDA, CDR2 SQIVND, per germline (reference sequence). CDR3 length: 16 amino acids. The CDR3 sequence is CASSRWGLAAYNEQFF. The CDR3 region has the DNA TGTGCCAGTAGTCGCTGGGGACTAGCGGCGTACAATGAGCAGTTCTTC.

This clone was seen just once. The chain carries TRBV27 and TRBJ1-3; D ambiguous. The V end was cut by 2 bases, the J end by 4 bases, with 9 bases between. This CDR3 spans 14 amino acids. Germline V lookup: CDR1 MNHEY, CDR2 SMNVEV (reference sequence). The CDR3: CASSLSRWGNTIYF. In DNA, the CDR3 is TGTGCCAGCAGTTTAAGCAGGTGGGGAAACACCATATATTTT.

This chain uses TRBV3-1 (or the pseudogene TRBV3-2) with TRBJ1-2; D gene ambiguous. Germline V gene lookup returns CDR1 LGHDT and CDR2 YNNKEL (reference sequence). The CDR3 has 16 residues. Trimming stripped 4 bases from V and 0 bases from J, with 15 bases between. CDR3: CASSPSSGETNYGYTF. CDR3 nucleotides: TGTGCCAGCAGCCCCTCTTCCGGGGAAACTAACTATGGCTACACCTTC.

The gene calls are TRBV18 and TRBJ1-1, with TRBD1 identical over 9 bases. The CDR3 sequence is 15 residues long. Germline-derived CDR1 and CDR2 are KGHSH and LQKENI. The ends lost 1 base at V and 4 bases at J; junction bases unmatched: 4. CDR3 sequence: CASSPRGTGTTEAFF. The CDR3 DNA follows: TGTGCCAGCTCACCACGAGGGACAGGGACCACTGAAGCTTTCTTT.

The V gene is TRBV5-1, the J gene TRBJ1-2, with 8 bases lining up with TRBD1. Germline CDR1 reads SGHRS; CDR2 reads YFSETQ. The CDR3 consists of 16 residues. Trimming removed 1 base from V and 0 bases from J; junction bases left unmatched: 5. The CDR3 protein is CASSLNTGGTNYGYTF. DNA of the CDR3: TGCGCCAGCAGCTTGAATACAGGGGGAACTAACTATGGCTACACCTTC. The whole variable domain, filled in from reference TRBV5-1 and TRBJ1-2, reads KAGVTQTPRYLIKTRGQQVTLSCSPISGHRSVSWYQQTPGQGLQFLFEYFSETQRNKGNFPGRFSGRQFSNSRSEMNVSTLELGDSALYLCASSLNTGGTNYGYTFGSGTRLTVV.

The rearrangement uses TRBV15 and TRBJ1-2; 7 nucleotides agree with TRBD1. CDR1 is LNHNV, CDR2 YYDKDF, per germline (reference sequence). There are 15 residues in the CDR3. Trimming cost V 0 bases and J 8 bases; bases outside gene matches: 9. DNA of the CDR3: TGTGCCACCAGCAGAGAGCCAGGGGGAGTTGACGGCTACACCTTC. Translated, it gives CATSREPGGVDGYTF.

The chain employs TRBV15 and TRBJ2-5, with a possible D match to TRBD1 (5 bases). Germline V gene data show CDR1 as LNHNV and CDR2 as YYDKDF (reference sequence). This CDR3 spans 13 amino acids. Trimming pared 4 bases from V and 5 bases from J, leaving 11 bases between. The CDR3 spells CATSTVGAETQYF. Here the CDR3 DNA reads TGTGCCACCAGCACGGTAGGGGCGGAGACCCAGTACTTC. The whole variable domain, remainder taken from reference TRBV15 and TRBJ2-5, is DAMVIQNPRYQVTQFGKPVTLSCSQTLNHNVMYWYQQKSSQAPKLLFHYYDKDFNNEADTPDNFQSRRPNTSFCFLDIRSPGLGDTAMYLCATSTVGAETQYFGPGTRLLVL.

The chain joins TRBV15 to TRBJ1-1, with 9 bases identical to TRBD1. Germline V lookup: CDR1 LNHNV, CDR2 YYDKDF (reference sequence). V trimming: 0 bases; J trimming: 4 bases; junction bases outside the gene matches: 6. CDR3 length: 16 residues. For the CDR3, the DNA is TGTGCCACCAGCAGAGATAGTGGGACAGGGCTCACTGAAGCTTTCTTT. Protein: CATSRDSGTGLTEAFF.

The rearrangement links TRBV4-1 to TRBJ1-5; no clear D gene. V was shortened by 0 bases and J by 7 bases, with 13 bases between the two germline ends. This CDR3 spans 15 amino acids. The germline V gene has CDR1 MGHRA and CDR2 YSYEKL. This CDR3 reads CASSQDPRAGQPQHF. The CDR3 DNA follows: TGCGCCAGCAGCCAAGATCCGAGGGCGGGCCAGCCCCAGCATTTT.